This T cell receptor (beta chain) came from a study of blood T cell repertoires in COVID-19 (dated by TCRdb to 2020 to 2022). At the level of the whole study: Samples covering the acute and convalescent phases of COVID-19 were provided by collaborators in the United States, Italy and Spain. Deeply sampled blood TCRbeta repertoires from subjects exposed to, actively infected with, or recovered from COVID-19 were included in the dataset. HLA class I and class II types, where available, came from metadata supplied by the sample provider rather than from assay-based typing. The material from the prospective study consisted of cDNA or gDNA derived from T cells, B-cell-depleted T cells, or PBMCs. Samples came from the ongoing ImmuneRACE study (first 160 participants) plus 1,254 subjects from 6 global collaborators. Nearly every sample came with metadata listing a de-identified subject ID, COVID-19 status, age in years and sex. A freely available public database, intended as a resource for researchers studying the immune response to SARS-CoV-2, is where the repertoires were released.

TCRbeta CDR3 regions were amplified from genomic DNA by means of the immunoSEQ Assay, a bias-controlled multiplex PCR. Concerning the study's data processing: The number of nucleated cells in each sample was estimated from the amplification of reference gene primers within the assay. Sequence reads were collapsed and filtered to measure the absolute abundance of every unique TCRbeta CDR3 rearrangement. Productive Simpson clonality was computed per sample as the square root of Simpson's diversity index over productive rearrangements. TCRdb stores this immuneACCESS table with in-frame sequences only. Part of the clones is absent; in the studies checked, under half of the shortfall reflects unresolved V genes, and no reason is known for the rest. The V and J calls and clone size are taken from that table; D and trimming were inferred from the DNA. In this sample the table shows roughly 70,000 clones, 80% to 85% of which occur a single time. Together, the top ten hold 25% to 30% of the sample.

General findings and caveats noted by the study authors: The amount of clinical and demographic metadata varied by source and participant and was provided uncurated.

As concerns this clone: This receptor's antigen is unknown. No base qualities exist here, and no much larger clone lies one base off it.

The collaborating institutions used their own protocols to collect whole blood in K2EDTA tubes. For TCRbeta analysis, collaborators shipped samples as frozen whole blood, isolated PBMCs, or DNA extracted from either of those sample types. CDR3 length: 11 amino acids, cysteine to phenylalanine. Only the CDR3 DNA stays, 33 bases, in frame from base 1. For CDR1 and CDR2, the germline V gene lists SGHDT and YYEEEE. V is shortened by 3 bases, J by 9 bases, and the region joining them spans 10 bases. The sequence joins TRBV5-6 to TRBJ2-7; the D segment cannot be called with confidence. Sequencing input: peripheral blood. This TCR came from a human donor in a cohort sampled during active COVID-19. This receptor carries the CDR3 CASSSTSVQYF. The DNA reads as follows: TGTGCCAGCAGCTCAACATCTGTGCAGTACTTC.